This passage covers 26 T cell receptor beta chains from one sample sequenced in a study of T cell repertoires in cytomegalovirus infection. These receptors lack a known antigen. TCRdb re-derived calls from the reads in MiXCR, one entry per CDR3 protein. Of about 770,000 distinct CDR3 sequences in the sample, approximately 32% are singletons; the top ten hold around 13%. This material consisted of cultured CD8+ T cells from PBMCs, taken from culture after CMV antigen stimulation. These receptors were taken from a human donor in good health (CMV status not recorded). Some clones in this sample may be carry-over from other donors' samples.

This clonotype has a handful of counts. The germline gene is not matched at one end of the junction; a read error may be the cause. The V gene is TRBV4-1, the J gene TRBJ1-1, with D maybe TRBD1 (5 bases). From germline, CDR1 is MGHRA and CDR2 YSYEKL. This CDR3 region has 14 residues. CDR3 bases: TGCACCAGCAGCCAACAGGCCGGTAGGGCTGAAGCTTTCTTT. Its translation: CTSSQQAGRAEAFF.

The rearrangement links TRBV28 to TRBJ2-7, with D maybe TRBD1 (6 bases). Trimming stripped 4 bases from V and 4 bases from J, with 17 bases between. Germline V gene lookup returns CDR1 MDHEN and CDR2 SYDVKM. This CDR3 spans 15 amino acids. The CDR3 is CASSSQPGQIYEQYV. In nucleotides, the CDR3 is TGTGCCAGCAGTTCCCAGCCGGGACAAATTTACGAGCAGTACGTC.

A single count supports this clonotype. V gene TRBV19 combines with J gene TRBJ2-1; 12 bases align to TRBD2. The CDR3 runs 15 residues. The germline gives CDR1 LNHDA, CDR2 SQIVND (reference sequence). J gave up 12 bases and V 3 bases, and 9 bases lay outside the gene matches. CDR3 in amino acids: CASSIPRLAGGGQFF. In DNA form, the CDR3 reads TGTGCCAGTAGTATCCCCCGGCTAGCGGGGGGGGGGCAGTTCTTC.

The V call is TRBV28, the J call TRBJ1-5, with TRBD1 matching over 8 bases. The CDR3 has 14 amino acids. The ends lost 6 bases at V and 6 bases at J; junction bases unmatched: 7. Germline lookup yields CDR1 MDHEN and CDR2 SYDVKM. DNA of the CDR3: TGTGCCAGCAGCCTGGGACAGGATGGTCAGCCCCAGCATTTT. Translated: CASSLGQDGQPQHF. Full variable domain (outside the CDR3, taken from reference TRBV28 and TRBJ1-5): DVKVTQSSRYLVKRTGEKVFLECVQDMDHENMFWYRQDPGLGLRLIYFSYDVKMKEKGDIPEGYSVSREKKERFSLILESASTNQTSMYLCASSLGQDGQPQHFGDGTRLSIL.

The table lists this clonotype with a few counts. This chain's CDR3 is CASSPPSSGSGELFF. The CDR3 DNA sequence: TGTGCCAGCAGCCCCCCAAGCTCAGGGTCCGGGGAGCTGTTTTTT. The gene calls are TRBV7-9 and TRBJ2-2, with D possibly TRBD1 on 5 matching bases. V dropped 5 bases and J dropped 6 bases, with 16 bases sitting between them. This CDR3 region has 15 residues. In germline, CDR1 is SEHNR, CDR2 FQNEAQ (reference sequence).

This clonotype was seen many times. This chain uses TRBV6-6 with TRBJ2-1; D gene ambiguous. Germline CDR1 reads MNHNY; CDR2 reads SVGAGI (reference sequence). This CDR3 is built from 12 residues. Trimming shortened V by 2 bases and J by 5 bases, and 4 bases separated the two germline ends. The CDR3 nucleotides are TGTGCCAGCAGTTACGCAGACAATGAGCAGTTCTTC. Protein: CASSYADNEQFF.

The V gene is TRBV9, the J gene TRBJ1-2, with D perhaps TRBD1 (6 bases). The CDR3 is 14 amino acids. Trimming pared 4 bases from V and 6 bases from J, leaving 16 bases between. Germline CDR1 SGDLS, CDR2 YYNGEE. Here the CDR3 reads CASSPTGIDDGYTF. CDR3 sequence (DNA): TGTGCCAGCAGCCCTACAGGGATCGACGATGGCTACACCTTC.

The genes are TRBV4-1 and TRBJ2-7; D ambiguous. Trimming removed 1 base at V and 2 bases at J, with 15 bases between. Germline V gene sequence: CDR1 MGHRA, CDR2 YSYEKL. CDR3 length equals 16 residues. The CDR3, as DNA: TGCGCCAGCAGCCAAGGGCCAGCCATAAGCGCCTACGAGCAGTACTTC. Amino acid sequence: CASSQGPAISAYEQYF.

This chain joins TRBV27 and TRBJ1-3, with D perhaps matching TRBD1 (6 bases). V lost 7 bases and J lost 7, with 17 bases in between. The CDR3 sequence is 14 residues long. Germline V gives CDR1 MNHEY, CDR2 SMNVEV (reference sequence). CDR3 nucleotide sequence: TGTGCCAGCACCCCGGTACAGGGATCGAACACCATATATTTT. Amino acids: CASTPVQGSNTIYF.

V gene TRBV18 combines with J gene TRBJ2-3; TRBD1 is a possible D gene (5 bases). Germline CDR1 and CDR2: KGHSH and LQKENI. Trimming removed 3 bases at V and 3 bases at J, with 13 bases between. The CDR3 has 15 residues. The CDR3 sequence: CASSPFQGRTDTQYF. The CDR3 nucleotides read TGTGCCAGCTCACCCTTCCAGGGTAGGACAGATACGCAGTATTTT.

This clonotype turned up a few times. The chain has TRBV6-5 and TRBJ2-3, with 9 nucleotides matching TRBD1. Trimming at V came to 8 bases and at J to 2 bases, leaving 8 bases not matched to a gene. There are 15 residues in the CDR3. CDR1 is MNHEY, CDR2 SVGAGI, per germline. This chain's CDR3 is CASGYGTGITDTQYF. CDR3 bases: TGTGCCAGCGGGTATGGGACAGGGATCACAGATACGCAGTATTTT.

This clonotype has just a few counts. The chain employs TRBV7-9 and TRBJ2-1; D assignment may be TRBD1 or TRBD2 (5 bases each). The V gene lost 4 bases and the J gene lost 4 bases, with 14 bases spanning the gap. The CDR3 spans 15 residues. Germline loops: CDR1 SEHNR, CDR2 FQNEAQ (reference sequence). CDR3 residues: CASSSERDLYNEQFF. CDR3 nucleotide sequence: TGTGCCAGCAGCTCCGAACGGGACCTGTACAATGAGCAGTTCTTC.

Many counts were recorded for this clonotype. The chain combines TRBV12-3 or TRBV12-4 with TRBJ2-3; D remains ambiguous. V was shortened by 6 bases and J by 4 bases, with 11 bases between the two germline ends. The CDR3 is 13 residues long. CDR3 nucleotides: TGTGCCAGCAGCGGCTCGGGCGCAGATACGCAGTATTTT. Its protein product is CASSGSGADTQYF.

A few counts support this clonotype. The rearrangement uses TRBV20-1 and TRBJ2-7; D gene unclear. Trimming took off 3 bases at V and 2 bases at J, with 11 bases between the two ends. Germline loops: CDR1 DFQATT, CDR2 SNEGSKA (reference sequence). The CDR3 extends over 13 amino acids. As DNA, the CDR3 is TGCAGTGCTAGTGGTGCGTCGGCCTACGAGCAGTACTTC. Encoded protein: CSASGASAYEQYF.

This clonotype has at least ten counts. The chain carries TRBV12-3 or TRBV12-4 and TRBJ2-7, with TRBD1 matching over 9 bases. The V segment lost 5 bases and the J segment 9 bases; nucleotides outside the gene matches: 5. This CDR3 comprises 12 residues. The CDR3 nucleotides are TGTGCCAGCAGTGATGGACAGGGGATGCAGTACTTC. Translation: CASSDGQGMQYF.

The V and J genes are TRBV12-3 or TRBV12-4 and TRBJ1-6; 7 bases match TRBD1. The CDR3 is 18 amino acids. J lost 0 bases, V lost 6 bases, and 11 bases had no gene match. In nucleotides, the CDR3 is TGTGCCAGCAGCGACAGGGCCACTCTGAGCTCCTATAATTCACCCCTCCACTTT. Its translation: CASSDRATLSSYNSPLHF.

The rearrangement joins TRBV10-1 to TRBJ2-3; D is perhaps TRBD1 (6 bases). The CDR3 sequence is 17 residues long. Trimming left V 5 bases short and J 0 bases short, with 18 bases between. From germline, CDR1 is WNHNN and CDR2 SYGVQD (reference sequence). CDR3 region: CASSSPSGTPSTDTQYF. For the CDR3, the DNA is TGCGCCAGCAGTTCCCCCTCCGGGACACCGAGCACAGATACGCAGTATTTT.

This clonotype was recorded at least ten times. J is TRBJ1-2 and V is TRBV7-6; D is undetermined. V gave up 1 base and J gave up 4 bases, with 13 bases separating them. The CDR3 has 15 residues. Germline loops: CDR1 SGHVS, CDR2 FNYEAQ. The CDR3 is CASSLDPDGFYGYTF. The CDR3 region has the DNA TGTGCCAGCAGCTTAGACCCAGACGGATTCTATGGCTACACCTTC.

This clonotype was counted between two and nine times. The chain employs TRBV29-1 and TRBJ2-7; 9 nucleotides match TRBD1. After removal of 1 base from V and 3 bases from J, the junction contained 10 bases not matched to a gene. CDR1 is SQVTM, CDR2 ANQGSEA, per germline. The CDR3 runs 16 residues. In nucleotides, the CDR3 is TGCAGCGTTGAAGGGCGGTCCGGGACAGGGTACTACGAGCAGTACTTC. It specifies CSVEGRSGTGYYEQYF.

This clonotype turned up a few times. The V call is TRBV7-9, the J call TRBJ2-1, with unresolved D. Germline V lookup: CDR1 SEHNR, CDR2 FQNEAQ (reference sequence). The CDR3 covers 14 residues. The germline V and J ends were trimmed by 1 base and 7 bases, with 11 bases remaining between them. In DNA form, the CDR3 reads TGTGCCAGCAGCTTAGTGCACGGCGGTAATGAGCAGTTCTTC. This codes for CASSLVHGGNEQFF.

The table lists this clonotype with a few counts. The chain couples TRBV27 to TRBJ2-2, with 9 positions matching TRBD2. The V gene end was trimmed by 5 bases and the J gene end by 4 bases; junction bases not matched to a gene: 14. The CDR3 covers 18 residues. The germline gives CDR1 MNHEY, CDR2 SMNVEV (reference sequence). CDR3 residues: CASSPSWASGESTGELFF. CDR3 DNA sequence: TGTGCCAGCAGTCCCTCTTGGGCTAGCGGGGAGTCCACCGGGGAGCTGTTTTTT.

V usage is TRBV7-4 and J usage is TRBJ1-5, with TRBD1 identical over 8 bases. Germline V gene lookup returns CDR1 SGHVT and CDR2 SQSDAQ. The CDR3 runs 17 residues. V gave up 5 bases and J gave up 0 bases; unmatched junction bases: 9. The CDR3 reads CASSPPGTGDSNQPQHF. The CDR3 DNA reads TGTGCCAGCAGCCCTCCCGGGACAGGAGATAGCAATCAGCCCCAGCATTTT. Drawing the rest from reference TRBV7-4 and TRBJ1-5, the complete variable domain is GAGVSQSPRYKVAKRGRDVALRCDSISGHVTLYWYRQTLGQGSEVLTYSQSDAQRDKSGRPSGRFSAERPERSVSTLKIQRTEQGDSAVYLCASSPPGTGDSNQPQHFGDGTRLSIL.

This clonotype was counted only a few times. The chain combines TRBV19 with TRBJ1-1; 8 bases match TRBD1. The germline V gene has CDR1 LNHDA and CDR2 SQIVND (reference sequence). V shed 9 bases and J 5 bases; nucleotides not matched to a gene: 8. The CDR3 extends over 13 amino acids. The CDR3 is CASSIDRGTEAFF. DNA for the CDR3: TGTGCCAGCAGCATCGACAGGGGTACTGAAGCTTTCTTT.

The chain is built from TRBV7-9 and TRBJ1-2; D possibly corresponds to TRBD1 (6 bases). This CDR3 is 15 amino acids long. Trimming removed 0 bases at V and 6 bases at J, with 14 bases between. Germline CDR1 and CDR2: SEHNR and FQNEAQ (reference sequence). CDR3 amino acids: CASSLASQGLNGYTF. The CDR3, as DNA: TGTGCCAGCAGCTTAGCGTCCCAGGGGTTAAATGGCTACACCTTC.

The CDR3 sequence: CASSQAGALRNQPQHF. CDR3 bases: TGTGCCAGCAGCCAAGCGGGGGCTTTGCGCAATCAGCCCCAGCATTTT. V usage is TRBV6-2 or TRBV6-3 and J usage is TRBJ1-5; D possibly corresponds to TRBD1 (6 bases). The CDR3 loop spans 16 amino acids. With 6 bases removed from V and 2 bases from J, the gap between germline ends came to 17 bases. Germline V gene sequence: CDR1 MNHEY, CDR2 SVGEGT.

This rearrangement joins TRBV28 to TRBJ1-6; TRBD1 aligns across 10 bases. Germline V gene lookup returns CDR1 MDHEN and CDR2 SYDVKM. Germline trimming cut 4 bases from V and 10 bases from J; bases unmatched to any gene: 19. The CDR3 sequence is 19 residues long. The CDR3, as DNA: TGTGCCAGCAGTTCTATCTTTAATTTAGGGACAGGGGCTCGGTCACCCCTCCACTTT. Its translation: CASSSIFNLGTGARSPLHF.